Reported below is one TCR beta chain. Its antigen is unidentified. This entry is derived from a study of a mutant IDH1 vaccine in newly diagnosed glioma. Across the study: The vaccination schedule gave patients eight doses in weeks 1, 3, 5, 7, 11, 15, 19 and 23.

Assay used: immunoSEQ multiplex PCR; TCRdb lists only in-frame clones, some missing. The data hold nearly 30,000 clones, with about 85% observed a single time. The germline V gene has CDR1 SGHRS and CDR2 YFSETQ. V shed 5 bases, J shed 2 bases, and the junction held 6 bases outside the gene matches. There are 15 residues in the CDR3. The time point was: week 5, during vaccination. Vaccinated patients received 300 ug of mutant IDH1 20-mer peptide per dose, with topical imiquimod. This clonotype was obtained from a woman in her forties with glioma. Some clones in this sample may be carry-over from other donors' samples. The material was peripheral blood mononuclear cells (PBMCs), obtained from a glioma patient whose treatment included an IDH1 peptide vaccine. This chain connects TRBV5-1 to TRBJ2-3, with 9 bases lining up with TRBD2. Here the CDR3 reads CASSFSGGVTDTQYF. The CDR3 coding sequence is TGCGCCAGCAGTTTTAGCGGGGGCGTCACAGATACGCAGTATTTT. The full variable domain, with the rest looked up from reference TRBV5-1 and TRBJ2-3, is KAGVTQTPRYLIKTRGQQVTLSCSPISGHRSVSWYQQTPGQGLQFLFEYFSETQRNKGNFPGRFSGRQFSNSRSEMNVSTLELGDSALYLCASSFSGGVTDTQYFGPGTRLTVL.